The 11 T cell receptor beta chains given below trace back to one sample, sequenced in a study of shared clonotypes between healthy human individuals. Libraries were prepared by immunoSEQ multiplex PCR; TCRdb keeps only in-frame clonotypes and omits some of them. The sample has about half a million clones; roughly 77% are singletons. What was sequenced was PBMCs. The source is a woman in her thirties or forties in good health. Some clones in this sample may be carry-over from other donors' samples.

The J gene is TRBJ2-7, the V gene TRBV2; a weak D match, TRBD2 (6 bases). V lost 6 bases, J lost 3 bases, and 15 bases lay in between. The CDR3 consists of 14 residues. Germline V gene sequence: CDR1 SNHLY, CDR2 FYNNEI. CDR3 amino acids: CASRGAEGLYEQYF. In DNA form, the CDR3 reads TGTGCCAGCAGAGGGGCGGAGGGCCTCTACGAGCAGTACTTC.

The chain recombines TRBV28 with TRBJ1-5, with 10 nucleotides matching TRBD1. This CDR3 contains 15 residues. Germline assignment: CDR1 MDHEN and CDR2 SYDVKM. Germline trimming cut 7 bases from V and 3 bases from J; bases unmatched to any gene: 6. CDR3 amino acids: CASKSGQGFNQPQHF. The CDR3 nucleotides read TGTGCCAGCAAGTCGGGACAGGGGTTCAATCAGCCCCAGCATTTT.

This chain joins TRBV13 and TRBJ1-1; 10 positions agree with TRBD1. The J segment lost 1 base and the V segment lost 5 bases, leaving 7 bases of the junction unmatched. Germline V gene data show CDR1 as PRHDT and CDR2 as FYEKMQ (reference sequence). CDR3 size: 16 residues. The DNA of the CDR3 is TGTGCCAGCAGCCCCCGACAGGGGGCGCGGAACACTGAAGCTTTCTTT. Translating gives CASSPRQGARNTEAFF. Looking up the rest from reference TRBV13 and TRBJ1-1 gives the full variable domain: AAGVIQSPRHLIKEKRETATLKCYPIPRHDTVYWYQQGPGQDPQFLISFYEKMQSDKGSIPDRFSAQQFSDYHSELNMSSLELGDSALYFCASSPRQGARNTEAFFGQGTRLTVV.

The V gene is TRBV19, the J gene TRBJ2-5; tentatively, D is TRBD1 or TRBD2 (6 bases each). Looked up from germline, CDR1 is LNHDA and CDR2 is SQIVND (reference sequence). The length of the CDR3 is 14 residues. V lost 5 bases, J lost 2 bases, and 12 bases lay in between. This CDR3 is CASSLGGRQETQYF. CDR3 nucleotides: TGTGCCAGTAGTCTTGGGGGGCGTCAAGAGACCCAGTACTTC.

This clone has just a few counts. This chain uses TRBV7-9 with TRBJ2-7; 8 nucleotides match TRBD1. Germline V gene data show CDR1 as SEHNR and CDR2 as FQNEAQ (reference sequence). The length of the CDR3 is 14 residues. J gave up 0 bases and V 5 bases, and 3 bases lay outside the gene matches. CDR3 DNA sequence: TGTGCCAGCAGCCGGGACAGGAGCTCCTACGAGCAGTACTTC. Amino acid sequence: CASSRDRSSYEQYF.

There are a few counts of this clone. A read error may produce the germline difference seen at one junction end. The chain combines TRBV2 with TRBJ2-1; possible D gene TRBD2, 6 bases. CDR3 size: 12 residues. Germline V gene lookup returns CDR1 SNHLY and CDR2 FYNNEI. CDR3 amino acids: CASSEYGGTVIF. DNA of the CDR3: TGTGCCAGCAGTGAGTACGGGGGAACCGTGATCTTC.

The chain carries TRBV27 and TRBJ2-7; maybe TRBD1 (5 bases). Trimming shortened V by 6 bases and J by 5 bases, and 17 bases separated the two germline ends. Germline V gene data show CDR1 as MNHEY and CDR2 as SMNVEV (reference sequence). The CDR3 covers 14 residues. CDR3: CASSPSTVIDEQYF. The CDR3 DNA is TGTGCCAGCAGCCCCTCGACAGTCATTGACGAGCAGTACTTC.

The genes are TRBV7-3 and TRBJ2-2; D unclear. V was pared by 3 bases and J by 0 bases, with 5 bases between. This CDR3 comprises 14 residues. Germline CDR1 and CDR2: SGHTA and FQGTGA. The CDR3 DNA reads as TGTGCCAGCAGCTTCGAAACGAACACCGGGGAGCTGTTTTTT. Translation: CASSFETNTGELFF.

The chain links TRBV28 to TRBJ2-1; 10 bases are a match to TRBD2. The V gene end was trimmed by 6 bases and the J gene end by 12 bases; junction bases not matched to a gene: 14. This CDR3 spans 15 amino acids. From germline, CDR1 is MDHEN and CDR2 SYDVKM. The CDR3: CASSTPSGGNVVQFF. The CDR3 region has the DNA TGTGCCAGCAGCACTCCTAGCGGGGGTAACGTGGTGCAGTTCTTC.

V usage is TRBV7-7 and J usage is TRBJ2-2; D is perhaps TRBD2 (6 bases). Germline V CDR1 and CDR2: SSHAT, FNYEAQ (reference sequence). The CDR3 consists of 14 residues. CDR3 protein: CASSGLPNTGELFF. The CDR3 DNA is TGTGCTAGCTCGGGACTCCCGAACACCGGGGAGCTGTTTTTT.

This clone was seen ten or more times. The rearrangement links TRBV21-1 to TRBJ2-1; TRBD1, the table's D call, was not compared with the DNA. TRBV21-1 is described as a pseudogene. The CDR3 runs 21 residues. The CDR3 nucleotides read TGTGCCAGCAGCAAATCCCCACCCAAATCTCAGGTACAGGGCTTGGACAATGAGCAGTTCTTC. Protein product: CASSKSPPKSQVQGLDNEQFF.